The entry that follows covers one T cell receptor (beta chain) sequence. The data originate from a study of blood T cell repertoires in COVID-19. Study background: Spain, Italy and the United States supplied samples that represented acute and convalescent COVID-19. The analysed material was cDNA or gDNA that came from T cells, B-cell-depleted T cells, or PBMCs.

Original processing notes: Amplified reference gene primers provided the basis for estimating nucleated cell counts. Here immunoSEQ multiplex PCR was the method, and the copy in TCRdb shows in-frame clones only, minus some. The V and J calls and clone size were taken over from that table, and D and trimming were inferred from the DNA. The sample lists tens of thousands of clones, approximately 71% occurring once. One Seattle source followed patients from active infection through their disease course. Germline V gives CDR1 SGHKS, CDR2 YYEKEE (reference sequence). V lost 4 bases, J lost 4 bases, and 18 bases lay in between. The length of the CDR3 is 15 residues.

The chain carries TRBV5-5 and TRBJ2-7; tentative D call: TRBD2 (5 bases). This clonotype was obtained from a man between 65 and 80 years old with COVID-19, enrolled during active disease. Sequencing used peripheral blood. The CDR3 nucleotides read TGTGCCAGCAGCGACCCCTGGGCGGGCCAATACGAGCAGTACTTC. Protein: CASSDPWAGQYEQYF. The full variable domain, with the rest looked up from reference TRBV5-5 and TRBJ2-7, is DAGVTQSPTHLIKTRGQQVTLRCSPISGHKSVSWYQQVLGQGPQFIFQYYEKEERGRGNFPDRFSARQFPNYSSELNVNALLLGDSALYLCASSDPWAGQYEQYFGPGTRLTVT.